The 23 T cell receptor beta chains listed next were all sequenced from one sample in a study of response to subunit inactivated influenza vaccine (dated by TCRdb to 2016 to 2019). The library was generated by RT-PCR. This sample was sequenced with an Illumina HiSeq 2500. TCRdb's own reprocessing of the public reads used fastp at Q25 and MiXCR and kept productive beta chains. All rows with the same CDR3 protein become a single entry with the most common DNA and genes. The sample table holds more than 450,000 distinct CDR3 sequences, of which around 8% were seen once. Under 15% of the sample is in the top ten clones. The sequencing here drew on PBMCs from blood, taken approximately 25 months after vaccination. The receptors originated from a man between 50 and 75 years old who received an inactivated influenza vaccine. Donor details come from another sample of the same person, matched by shared clones.

In its sample, this clonotype was seen a few times. The chain links TRBV28 to TRBJ2-7; weak D call: TRBD1 (6 bases). Germline V CDR1 and CDR2: MDHEN, SYDVKM. Trimming removed 3 bases at V and 0 bases at J, with 27 bases between. The CDR3 has 20 residues. CDR3 in DNA: TGTGCCAGCAGTTTTCTCGAAGGTCGACTTAGACAGGCCTTCTCCTACGAGCAGTACTTC. Translating it yields CASSFLEGRLRQAFSYEQYF.

The rearrangement uses TRBV27 and TRBJ2-7; D could derive from TRBD1 or TRBD2 (6 bases each). The germline gives CDR1 MNHEY, CDR2 SMNVEV (reference sequence). The V end lost 2 bases, the J end lost 3 bases, and 14 bases lay between the germline ends. The CDR3 has 15 amino acids. The CDR3 reads CASSLGGGMVYEQYF. The CDR3 bases are TGTGCCAGCAGTTTAGGAGGGGGGATGGTCTACGAGCAGTACTTC.

The chain uses TRBV6-1 and TRBJ2-7; weak D call: TRBD1 (6 bases). Germline values: CDR1 MNHNS, CDR2 SASEGT. CDR3 length equals 14 residues. V was clipped by 4 bases and J by 4 bases, with 14 bases between them. CDR3 coding DNA: TGTGCCAGCAGTGCTGAAGTCAGGGGATACGAGCAGTACTTC. Translating gives CASSAEVRGYEQYF.

In its sample, this clonotype was seen a few times. V is TRBV15 and J is TRBJ2-2; TRBD1 might be the D (6 bases). The CDR3 is 13 residues long. In germline, CDR1 is LNHNV, CDR2 YYDKDF (reference sequence). V lost 2 bases and J 6 bases, leaving 7 bases between the germline ends. For the CDR3, the DNA is TGTGCCACCAGCAGACAGGGGTCCGGGGAGCTGTTTTTT. Its translation is CATSRQGSGELFF.

This clonotype was detected many times. The rearrangement uses TRBV24-1 and TRBJ2-1; tentatively, D is TRBD1 (6 bases). Germline V gives CDR1 KGHDR, CDR2 SFDVKD. The CDR3 contains 16 residues. The V end was cut by 0 bases, the J end by 1 base, with 9 bases between. The CDR3 DNA reads TGTGCCACCAGTGATTTGCGGACAGCATCCTACAATGAGCAGTTCTTC. This codes for CATSDLRTASYNEQFF.

This clonotype was counted at least ten times. J is TRBJ2-5 and V is TRBV5-1; no clear D. The CDR3 is made up of 12 amino acids. Trimming stripped 3 bases from V and 0 bases from J, with 3 bases between. Germline-derived CDR1 and CDR2 are SGHRS and YFSETQ. DNA of the CDR3: TGCGCCAGCAGCTCGAACCAAGAGACCCAGTACTTC. As protein: CASSSNQETQYF.

This chain links TRBV28 with TRBJ2-1; D might be TRBD1 (6 bases). The CDR3 loop spans 14 amino acids. CDR1 is MDHEN, CDR2 SYDVKM, per germline. Trimming removed 4 bases from V and 1 base from J, with 8 bases in between. CDR3 in amino acids: CASSWQGSYNEQFF. Written as DNA, the CDR3 is TGTGCCAGCAGTTGGCAGGGGTCCTACAATGAGCAGTTCTTC.

The chain carries TRBV2 and TRBJ1-1; maybe TRBD1 (5 bases). With 6 bases removed from V and 4 bases from J, the gap between germline ends came to 18 bases. This CDR3 comprises 15 residues. The germline V gene has CDR1 SNHLY and CDR2 FYNNEI. The DNA for the CDR3 is TGTGCCAGCAGGGAGGGACCGCCCTGGGGCACTGAAGCTTTCTTT. Protein product: CASREGPPWGTEAFF.

This clonotype was recorded only once. The genes are TRBV12-3 or TRBV12-4 and TRBJ2-5; 10 positions agree with TRBD2. J was trimmed by 1 base and V by 1 base; bases with no gene match: 6. The CDR3 is 17 amino acids. CDR3 coding DNA: TGTGCCAGCAGTTTAGGATATAGCGGGGGGTTCCAAGAGACCCAGTACTTC. Protein: CASSLGYSGGFQETQYF.

This clonotype occurred many times. The chain employs TRBV12-3 or TRBV12-4 and TRBJ1-3; D unresolved. The CDR3 is made up of 14 amino acids. Trimming pared 5 bases from V and 0 bases from J, leaving 8 bases between. CDR3 region: CASSRSTSGNTIYF. CDR3 coding DNA: TGTGCCAGCAGTCGTTCCACCTCTGGAAACACCATATATTTT.

The CDR3 DNA follows: TGCAGTGCTAGAGATCATGTAGGCACAGATACGCAGTATTTT. This sequence encodes CSARDHVGTDTQYF. The chain uses TRBV20-1 and TRBJ2-3; D remains ambiguous. Germline-derived CDR1 and CDR2 are DFQATT and SNEGSKA (reference sequence). CDR3 size: 14 residues. Trimming removed 0 bases from V and 1 base from J, with 8 bases in between.

This clonotype turned up a few times. This chain connects TRBV18 to TRBJ1-1; D uncertain. The CDR3 is 14 residues long. From germline, CDR1 is KGHSH and CDR2 LQKENI. Deletions cut 6 bases from V and 3 bases from J, with 14 bases between. The CDR3 sequence is CASSARGGDTEAFF. CDR3 nucleotides: TGTGCCAGCTCGGCTCGGGGAGGCGACACTGAAGCTTTCTTT. Based on the CDR3 plus reference TRBV18 and TRBJ1-1, the full variable domain is NAGVMQNPRHLVRRRGQEARLRCSPMKGHSHVYWYRQLPEEGLKFMVYLQKENIIDESGMPKERFSAEFPKEGPSILRIQQVVRGDSAAYFCASSARGGDTEAFFGQGTRLTVV.

This clonotype was seen more than once but under ten times. The chain employs TRBV6-2 or TRBV6-3 and TRBJ2-3, with 16 positions matching TRBD2. CDR1 and CDR2 (germline): MNHEY, SVGEGT. The CDR3 has 17 amino acids. V was clipped by 5 bases and J by 5 bases; unmatched bases: 7. As DNA, the CDR3 is TGTGCCAGCAGTCGGGGACTAGCGGGAGGGCCGCGAGATACGCAGTATTTT. It translates to CASSRGLAGGPRDTQYF.

This clonotype was found a few times. The V gene is TRBV7-2, the J gene TRBJ2-5; TRBD1 aligns across 8 bases. Per the germline V gene, CDR1 is SGHTA and CDR2 is FQGNSA. CDR3 length: 15 amino acids. After removal of 1 base from V and 5 bases from J, the junction contained 6 bases not matched to a gene. The CDR3 DNA follows: TGTGCCAGCAGCTTAGGGACAGGGTATTTGGAGACCCAGTACTTC. Translated: CASSLGTGYLETQYF.

The sample holds a few counts of this clonotype. This chain uses TRBV18 with TRBJ2-3; possible D gene TRBD1, 6 bases. This CDR3 region has 15 residues. V was clipped by 0 bases and J by 4 bases, with 11 bases between them. The germline V gene encodes CDR1 KGHSH and CDR2 LQKENI. As DNA, the CDR3 is TGTGCCAGCTCACCACCACAGGGTTCTCCAGATACGCAGTATTTT. It translates to CASSPPQGSPDTQYF.

This sequence joins TRBV25-1 and TRBJ2-1, with a possible D match to TRBD1 (5 bases). The germline gives CDR1 MGHDK, CDR2 SYGVNS. This CDR3 spans 15 amino acids. V was pared by 3 bases and J by 4 bases, with 13 bases between. CDR3 in amino acids: CASSDRSRAYNEQFF. The CDR3 DNA reads TGTGCCAGCAGTGATCGGTCCAGGGCTTACAATGAGCAGTTCTTC.

In this sample, this clonotype turned up many times. This chain connects TRBV5-1 to TRBJ2-7; 9 bases are shared with TRBD1. The CDR3 has 16 residues. Trimming took 4 bases from V and 2 from J; bases not matched to a gene: 10. Per germline, CDR1 SGHRS and CDR2 YFSETQ. The DNA of the CDR3 is TGCGCCAGCAGCCTTAATTTCGGACAGGGGACCTACGAGCAGTACTTC. Translation gives CASSLNFGQGTYEQYF.

This clonotype occurred a few times. The chain carries TRBV20-1 and TRBJ2-3; no clear D gene. Trimming left V 4 bases short and J 2 bases short, with 16 bases between. Germline assignment: CDR1 DFQATT and CDR2 SNEGSKA (reference sequence). The length of the CDR3 is 15 residues. CDR3 in DNA: TGCAGTGCTACAGGCCTCGACGTTCCCACAGATACGCAGTATTTT. Amino acids: CSATGLDVPTDTQYF.

This clonotype has a count of ten or more. The chain recombines TRBV5-1 with TRBJ2-3; D not resolved. This CDR3 is 15 amino acids long. V was clipped by 1 base and J by 0 bases, with 9 bases between them. Germline lookup yields CDR1 SGHRS and CDR2 YFSETQ. Here the CDR3 DNA reads TGCGCCAGCAGCTTGCAAGGGCCCAGCACAGATACGCAGTATTTT. It codes for CASSLQGPSTDTQYF.

The chain joins TRBV4-1 to TRBJ1-4, with a tentative D call TRBD1 (5 bases). V was shortened by 1 base and J by 3 bases, with 9 bases between the two germline ends. CDR3 size: 15 residues. The germline gives CDR1 MGHRA, CDR2 YSYEKL. CDR3 coding DNA: TGCGCCAGCAGCCAAGGGGACGGGTCTAATGAAAAACTGTTTTTT. Protein: CASSQGDGSNEKLFF.

This clonotype was recorded at least ten times. The V call is TRBV5-6, the J call TRBJ2-1; D unresolved. The germline CDR1 and CDR2 sequences are SGHDT and YYEEEE. Trimming left V 2 bases short and J 7 bases short, with 10 bases between. The CDR3 consists of 13 residues. The CDR3 protein is CASSFGLINEQFF. The CDR3 coding sequence is TGTGCCAGCAGCTTTGGGTTAATAAATGAGCAGTTCTTC.

The chain recombines TRBV5-1 with TRBJ2-7; TRBD2 aligns across 7 bases. V was clipped by 0 bases and J by 3 bases; unmatched bases: 6. The CDR3 is 15 amino acids. Per the germline V gene, CDR1 is SGHRS and CDR2 is YFSETQ. CDR3 protein: CASSLERGSRYEQYF. In DNA, the CDR3 is TGCGCCAGCAGCTTGGAGCGGGGATCCCGCTACGAGCAGTACTTC.

In this sample, this clonotype turned up many times. The rearrangement uses TRBV29-1 and TRBJ2-1; 7 nucleotides agree with TRBD1. Unmatched junction bases numbered 14, after V lost 6 bases and J lost 0 bases. The V gene's germline CDR1 is SQVTM and CDR2 ANQGSEA. This CDR3 contains 17 residues. The CDR3, as DNA: TGCAGCGTGACTACCCCGGACAGGTCGAGCTCCTACAATGAGCAGTTCTTC. It codes for CSVTTPDRSSSYNEQFF.